A single sample gave rise to the 2 T cell receptor beta chains below, sequenced in a study of shared clonotypes between healthy human individuals. Data came from immunoSEQ multiplex PCR; TCRdb stores just in-frame clones and leaves some out. The sample yields some 2,100,000 clones, 85% to 95% seen once. Terminally differentiated effector memory CD45RA+ cells were excluded from the naive CD8 cells, which were CD45RO-negative and positively selected for CCR7. The sample comprised naive CD8+ T cells from PBMCs. Receptor source: a young man in good health. Some clones in this sample may be carry-over from other donors' samples.

The J gene is TRBJ2-7, the V gene TRBV28, with D uncertain. There are 14 residues in the CDR3. Germline CDR1 MDHEN, CDR2 SYDVKM. V was cut by 3 bases and J by 7 bases, with 16 bases left in between. The DNA for the CDR3 is TGTGCCAGCAGTTTTATGGAAGGTTTTAGGGAGCAGTACTTC. Its protein is CASSFMEGFREQYF.

As regards this clone: This sample also contains other DNA sequences that code for the same CDR3. This chain uses TRBV10-3 with TRBJ2-7, with a possible D match to TRBD2 (6 bases). The germline V gene has CDR1 ENHRY and CDR2 SYGVKD. This CDR3 comprises 14 residues. The ends were cut back, 0 bases at V and 1 base at J, with 7 bases in the middle. In nucleotides, the CDR3 is TGTGCCATCAGTGAGTCGGGGGGATCCTACGAGCAGTACTTC. Its translation: CAISESGGSYEQYF.